This T cell receptor (beta chain) came from a study of high-grade serous ovarian cancer treatment subgroups (dated by TCRdb to the early 2020s). In the study overall: On average, sequencing produced about 14,000 reads and around 7,500 unique TCR beta rearrangements for each sample. The study examined TCR beta repertoires in high-grade serous ovarian cancer patients who were grouped under a laparoscopic triage algorithm by complete gross resection or by neoadjuvant chemotherapy response. The 30-patient cohort included ten or so patients with no residual disease after primary surgery (R0), ten or so excellent NACT responders, and ten or so poor NACT responders. In total there were some 100 samples, since every patient provided one primary tumor sample and two metastatic tumor samples. Broader findings and caveats from the paper: Neoantigen level correlated positively with TCR clonal relatedness, and copy number variation and mutation load from whole-genome sequencing showed a positive trend with TCR clonal relatedness. TCR repertoire analyses focused on CDR3; CDR1 and CDR2 were not analyzed. Because bulk tumor TCR sequencing provided no spatial information, insight into HGSC tumor complexity and diversity was limited. Repertoire similarity between tumors of the same patient ranged about 0.095 to 0.8, whereas almost no similarity was seen between different patients.

This clone was detected a few times. Its target antigen remains unknown. Base qualities were left out, and no much larger clone turns up one base away. The tumor samples were collected prior to definitive surgery or chemotherapy. Genomic DNA was extracted by the MD Anderson Biospecimen Extraction Resource, and TCR sequencing was done by the MD Anderson Cancer Genomics Laboratory. High-throughput TCR profiling via ImmunoSEQ was performed on the 70 to 100 tumor samples. As for how the authors treated the data: Repertoire diversity metrics included richness (unique productive sequences), clonality, evenness and relatedness; Bhattacharyya coefficient assessed similarity between samples. A sensitivity analysis that removed TCRs with fewer than two reads produced consistent conclusions. The table comes from immuneACCESS by way of TCRdb, which keeps in-frame sequences with V and J called. Part of the clones is missing from these tables; in studies checked, under half for an unresolved V gene and the rest for unknown reasons. V, J and clone size were drawn from that table, and D and trimming were deduced from the DNA. For this sample the table gives some 2,700 clones, of which approximately 77% were detected only once. The ten largest make up 13% of the sample.

The germline ends are 13 bases apart after V is trimmed by 5 bases and J by 3 bases. Its CDR3 holds 15 amino acids, cysteine through phenylalanine. The DNA shown is the 45-base CDR3, in frame from base 1. In the germline V gene, CDR1 corresponds to SGHTA and CDR2 to FQGTGA. Sequences were obtained from tumor tissue. The receptor was isolated from a human donor with high-grade serous ovarian cancer. The V and J segments used are TRBV7-3 and TRBJ2-2, with TRBD1 as a weak D call on 7 bases. The nucleotides read TGTGCCAGCAGCGCCACAGGGGAGGACACCGGGGAGCTGTTTTTT. Its amino acids are CASSATGEDTGELFF.